This T cell receptor beta chain was found in a study of control samples from healthy donors and cancer patients. TCRdb keeps only in-frame clones here, not all; method: immunoSEQ multiplex PCR. The sample has some 99,000 clones; about 89% are singletons. This clone was recorded only once. V shed 5 bases and J 1 base; nucleotides not matched to a gene: 6. The CDR3 length is 16 residues. Per the germline V gene, CDR1 is SGHTA and CDR2 is FQGNSA. Sequencing was carried out using blood. The V gene is TRBV7-2, the J gene TRBJ2-1; TRBD2 matches at 9 bases. The receptor comes from a woman between 45 and 60 years old in good health. This CDR3 is CASSPAGGGSYNEQFF. CDR3 coding DNA: TGTGCCAGCAGCCCAGCGGGAGGAGGGTCCTACAATGAGCAGTTCTTC.